This T cell receptor beta chain was obtained from a study of OX40 agonist ivuxolimab in advanced cancers. The overall study: At doses from 0.01 to 10 mg/kg, patients were given intravenous ivuxolimab every 2 weeks. Notes on the study in general: Some nonresponders likewise displayed low normalized T-cell clonal expansion.

Assay used: immunoSEQ multiplex PCR; TCRdb lists only in-frame clones, some missing. The table has about 86,000 clones, 91% seen once; the top ten hold about 9%. Germline values: CDR1 LNHNV, CDR2 YYDKDF (reference sequence). V lost 0 bases to trimming and J lost 7 bases, with 7 bases between them. The CDR3 length is 14 residues. To note about this clone: The antigen is undetermined.

The chain links TRBV15 to TRBJ1-6; no clear D gene. The clonotype was recovered from an adult with an advanced solid tumor such as melanoma, head and neck, liver or kidney cancer. The source material was CD4+ or CD8+ T cells sorted from blood, sampled in a trial of the OX40 agonist ivuxolimab. CDR3 protein: CATSRDKFNSPLHF. CDR3 nucleotide sequence: TGTGCCACCAGCAGAGACAAATTCAATTCACCCCTCCACTTT.